A single sample is the source of the 18 T cell receptor beta chains below, sequenced in a study of shared clonotypes between healthy human individuals. Method: immunoSEQ multiplex PCR; TCRdb's copy keeps in-frame clones and lacks some. The sample shows approximately 2.4 million clones, nearly 97% of them seen only once. Material: naive CD4+ T cells sorted from blood. Subset described: CD45RA+ positively selected. The receptors shown here come from a man in his late teens or twenties in good health.

The chain is built from TRBV10-3 and TRBJ2-2; 9 bases match TRBD1. The CDR3 runs to 17 residues. CDR1 ENHRY and CDR2 SYGVKD come from the germline V gene. The J segment lost 1 base and the V segment lost 4 bases, leaving 7 bases of the junction unmatched. The CDR3 loop reads CAISAQTGQGNTGELFF. In DNA, the CDR3 is TGTGCCATCAGTGCCCAAACGGGACAGGGGAACACCGGGGAGCTGTTTTTT.

The chain carries TRBV2 and TRBJ1-2; 9 positions match TRBD1. The CDR3 sequence is 15 residues long. V trimming: 5 bases; J trimming: 5 bases; junction bases outside the gene matches: 9. CDR1 SNHLY and CDR2 FYNNEI come from the germline V gene. CDR3 coding DNA: TGTGCCAGCAGTCCTCAACAGGGGGCGATATATGGCTACACCTTC. This codes for CASSPQQGAIYGYTF.

The V call is TRBV28, the J call TRBJ1-1, with D perhaps matching TRBD1 (6 bases). This CDR3 contains 16 residues. The V end was cut by 6 bases, the J end by 0 bases, with 17 bases between. The germline CDR1 and CDR2 sequences are MDHEN and SYDVKM. The CDR3 sequence is CASSPPGAAMNTEAFF. In DNA, the CDR3 is TGTGCCAGCAGCCCCCCGGGGGCTGCAATGAACACTGAAGCTTTCTTT.

The chain uses TRBV19 and TRBJ2-1; D ambiguous. This CDR3 is built from 15 residues. Germline V gene data show CDR1 as LNHDA and CDR2 as SQIVND (reference sequence). The V and J ends lost 7 bases and 0 bases respectively, with 13 bases between them. CDR3 nucleotides: TGTGCCAGTATGGCCAGTCAAAGCTCCTACAATGAGCAGTTCTTC. This codes for CASMASQSSYNEQFF.

The V call is TRBV5-1, the J call TRBJ1-4; D call uncertain. V was trimmed by 0 bases and J by 13 bases, leaving 16 bases between them. Germline V CDR1 and CDR2: SGHRS, YFSETQ. This CDR3 has 14 amino acids. The CDR3 nucleotides read TGCGCCAGCAGCTTGGGACCGATTGAAGTAGGACTGTTTTTT. This sequence encodes CASSLGPIEVGLFF.

The chain recombines TRBV19 with TRBJ2-1, with unresolved D. The CDR3 is 14 amino acids. From germline, CDR1 is LNHDA and CDR2 SQIVND (reference sequence). V lost 5 bases, J lost 2 bases, and 10 bases lay in between. The CDR3 region is CASSARVTYNEQFF. The CDR3 DNA follows: TGTGCCAGTAGTGCCCGGGTTACCTACAATGAGCAGTTCTTC.

The sample holds one count of this clone. The V and J genes are TRBV10-3 and TRBJ2-7, with unresolved D. The CDR3 covers 13 residues. Germline-derived CDR1 and CDR2 are ENHRY and SYGVKD. The ends were cut back, 3 bases at V and 2 bases at J, with 8 bases in the middle. The CDR3 spells CAISEGLPYEQYF. The CDR3 coding sequence is TGTGCCATCAGTGAAGGGTTGCCCTACGAGCAGTACTTC.

In its sample, this clone was seen a few times. This chain connects TRBV30 to TRBJ1-5; D remains unclear. Germline values: CDR1 GTSNPN, CDR2 SVGIG (reference sequence). The CDR3 totals 13 residues. Trimming took 0 bases from V and 5 from J, leaving 8 bases between them. CDR3 nucleotide sequence: TGTGCCTGGAGTGTGAGCAACGATCAGCCCCAGCATTTT. Protein sequence: CAWSVSNDQPQHF.

V is TRBV19 and J is TRBJ2-7, with 13 nucleotides matching TRBD2. This CDR3 has 18 amino acids. The ends lost 0 bases at V and 3 bases at J; junction bases unmatched: 8. The germline CDR1 and CDR2 sequences are LNHDA and SQIVND (reference sequence). CDR3 protein: CASSIEPGWTSGSYEQYF. The DNA for the CDR3 is TGTGCCAGTAGTATAGAACCAGGGTGGACTAGCGGGAGCTACGAGCAGTACTTC.

This clone was counted once. The chain has TRBV28 and TRBJ1-5; possibly TRBD1 for D (5 bases). CDR1 and CDR2 from the germline V gene are MDHEN and SYDVKM. Trimming left V 6 bases short and J 3 bases short, with 21 bases between. The CDR3 runs 17 residues. CDR3 sequence: CASRLARQHGTNQPQHF. The CDR3 bases are TGTGCCAGCAGGTTGGCCCGACAGCACGGTACCAATCAGCCCCAGCATTTT.

The chain is built from TRBV28 and TRBJ1-6; no clear D. CDR1 and CDR2 from the germline V gene are MDHEN and SYDVKM. Trimming shortened V by 2 bases and J by 7 bases, and 12 bases separated the two germline ends. The CDR3 consists of 15 residues. CDR3 DNA sequence: TGTGCCAGCAGTTTACCGACCGCAGCGAATTCACCCCTCCACTTT. Translation: CASSLPTAANSPLHF.

The rearrangement uses TRBV5-1 and TRBJ2-7; 9 nucleotides line up with TRBD2. This CDR3 is 16 amino acids long. With V trimmed by 2 bases and J by 4 bases, 10 bases remained unmatched. From germline, CDR1 is SGHRS and CDR2 YFSETQ. The CDR3 DNA follows: TGCGCCAGCAGCTTTAGCGGGAGAGCCCTGAAATACGAGCAGTACTTC. It specifies CASSFSGRALKYEQYF.

This clone has only a few counts. The chain couples TRBV5-6 to TRBJ2-7, with TRBD2 identical over 13 bases. CDR3 length equals 19 residues. J lost 5 bases, V lost 1 base, and 15 bases had no gene match. The germline gives CDR1 SGHDT, CDR2 YYEEEE. The DNA for the CDR3 is TGTGCCAGCAGCTTGTCGATAGGACTAGCGGGAGTTTCTGTTGACGAGCAGTACTTC. Encoded protein: CASSLSIGLAGVSVDEQYF.

Only one count was recorded for this clone. The same CDR3 arises from other DNA sequences in this sample as well. V gene TRBV18 combines with J gene TRBJ2-7; no reliable D call. The CDR3 is made up of 13 amino acids. V was shortened by 3 bases and J by 0 bases, with 6 bases between the two germline ends. The germline V gene encodes CDR1 KGHSH and CDR2 LQKENI. CDR3: CASSPPNSYEQYF. CDR3 in DNA: TGTGCCAGCTCACCTCCCAACTCCTACGAGCAGTACTTC.

The gene calls are TRBV19 and TRBJ2-1; 7 nucleotides line up with TRBD2. Germline-derived CDR1 and CDR2 are LNHDA and SQIVND (reference sequence). The CDR3 has 14 residues. J was trimmed by 6 bases and V by 5 bases; bases with no gene match: 7. In DNA, the CDR3 is TGTGCCAGTAGTCCCCGGGGGGTCGGCAATGAGCAGTTCTTC. Translating gives CASSPRGVGNEQFF. The variable domain in full, completed from reference TRBV19 and TRBJ2-1, reads DGGITQSPKYLFRKEGQNVTLSCEQNLNHDAMYWYRQDPGQGLRLIYYSQIVNDFQKGDIAEGYSVSREKKESFPLTVTSAQKNPTAFYLCASSPRGVGNEQFFGPGTRLTVL.

The V gene is TRBV11-2, the J gene TRBJ1-4; a weak D match, TRBD1 (6 bases). The ends were cut back, 7 bases at V and 4 bases at J, with 10 bases in the middle. Germline-derived CDR1 and CDR2 are SGHAT and FQNNGV. The CDR3 has 13 amino acids. The CDR3 reads CASNGQFNEKLFF. DNA for the CDR3: TGTGCCAGCAATGGACAGTTTAATGAAAAACTGTTTTTT.

The chain uses TRBV28 and TRBJ2-7, with a tentative D call TRBD2 (5 bases). V gave up 5 bases and J gave up 0 bases, with 14 bases separating them. CDR3 length: 15 residues. Germline CDR1 reads MDHEN; CDR2 reads SYDVKM. The CDR3 DNA follows: TGTGCCAGCAGTGCCGTGCGGGCGAGCTCCTACGAGCAGTACTTC. Its translation: CASSAVRASSYEQYF.

This chain joins TRBV6-5 and TRBJ2-7; D may correspond to TRBD1 or TRBD2 (5 bases each). From germline, CDR1 is MNHEY and CDR2 SVGAGI. This CDR3 has 15 amino acids. V was pared by 1 base and J by 4 bases, with 14 bases between. The CDR3 bases are TGTGCCAGCAGTTACTTGGGGGAGTTCGGGTACGAGCAGTACTTC. Protein: CASSYLGEFGYEQYF.